The 12 T cell receptor beta chains below come from one sample, sequenced in a study of cytomegalovirus exposure and HLA in healthy donors. Primers for the PCR totalled 60 Vbeta and 13 Jbeta. Method: immunoSEQ multiplex PCR; TCRdb's copy keeps in-frame clones and lacks some. The sample holds 180,000 or so clones; approximately 83% are singletons and the top ten take about 9.3%. Material for sequencing was PBMCs. The receptors were sampled from a man younger than 35 in good health and CMV-seropositive.

This clone was seen only once. At one end the junction does not follow the germline gene, possibly because of a read error. The chain uses TRBV7-9 and TRBJ2-7; unclear D gene. The CDR3 totals 12 residues. CDR1 and CDR2 (germline): SEHNR, FQNEAQ (reference sequence). CDR3 DNA: TGTTCCAGCAGCTTCCGTAACTACGAGCAGTACTTC. Its protein product is CSSSFRNYEQYF.

The chain joins TRBV6-1 to TRBJ2-5; possibly TRBD1 for D (6 bases). The J call may be incorrect, as the DNA end agrees better with TRBJ2-7. The CDR3 consists of 14 residues. CDR1 and CDR2 from the germline V gene are MNHNS and SASEGT. CDR3 in DNA: TGTGCCAGCAGTGGCGACAGGAGCTCCTACGAGCAGTACTTC. The encoded protein is CASSGDRSSYEQYF.

The J gene is TRBJ2-3, the V gene TRBV6-4; TRBD1 matches at 7 bases. V lost 2 bases to trimming and J lost 2 bases; unmatched junction nucleotides: 1. Germline CDR1 reads MRHNA; CDR2 reads SNTAGT. The length of the CDR3 is 14 residues. DNA of the CDR3: TGTGCCAGCAGTGACGGGACAGACACAGATACGCAGTATTTT. This gives the protein CASSDGTDTDTQYF.

V is TRBV5-1 and J is TRBJ2-2; TRBD1 agrees at 7 bases. CDR3 length: 17 residues. J gave up 3 bases and V 4 bases, and 12 bases lay outside the gene matches. CDR1 SGHRS and CDR2 YFSETQ come from the germline V gene. The CDR3 protein is CASSTFSGTEDTGELFF. The CDR3 DNA follows: TGCGCCAGCAGCACTTTTTCCGGGACAGAAGACACCGGGGAGCTGTTTTTT.

The V call is TRBV6-1, the J call TRBJ2-1, with D maybe TRBD1 (5 bases). The CDR3 extends over 14 amino acids. V dropped 6 bases and J dropped 1 base, with 10 bases sitting between them. Per germline, CDR1 MNHNS and CDR2 SASEGT. The chain's CDR3 is CASSPRVSYNEQFF. CDR3 nucleotides: TGTGCCAGCAGCCCCAGGGTGTCCTACAATGAGCAGTTCTTC.

The gene calls are TRBV19 and TRBJ1-2, with 9 bases matching TRBD1. Trimming at V came to 5 bases and at J to 6 bases, leaving 10 bases not matched to a gene. The CDR3 sequence is 15 residues long. Per the germline V gene, CDR1 is LNHDA and CDR2 is SQIVND (reference sequence). This chain's CDR3 is CASSLVLGQGNGYTF. CDR3 nucleotides: TGTGCCAGTAGTCTGGTATTAGGACAGGGGAATGGCTACACCTTC.

V gene TRBV5-5 combines with J gene TRBJ2-7, with 8 bases identical to TRBD1. CDR3 length: 16 residues. V trimming: 4 bases; J trimming: 3 bases; junction bases outside the gene matches: 12. CDR1 SGHKS and CDR2 YYEKEE come from the germline V gene (reference sequence). Written as DNA, the CDR3 is TGTGCCAGCAGCCACAGGGGGGTCCGGGCTAACTACGAGCAGTACTTC. Protein sequence: CASSHRGVRANYEQYF.

The rearrangement uses TRBV5-4 and TRBJ2-7; 7 nucleotides align to TRBD1. This CDR3 has 12 residues. Germline V lookup: CDR1 SGHNT, CDR2 YYREEE (reference sequence). V lost 4 bases, J lost 4 bases, and 2 bases stayed unmatched. CDR3 loop: CASSEDRYEQYF. DNA for the CDR3: TGTGCCAGCAGCGAGGACAGGTACGAGCAGTACTTC.

The gene calls are TRBV5-1 and TRBJ2-2, with 11 bases lining up with TRBD2. The CDR3 spans 18 residues. Trimming removed 2 bases from V and 2 bases from J; junction bases left unmatched: 8. Germline CDR1 is SGHRS and CDR2 is YFSETQ. CDR3 sequence (DNA): TGCGCCAGCAGCTTCGGAGGGCTAGCGGGGGGAAACACCGGGGAGCTGTTTTTT. Translation gives CASSFGGLAGGNTGELFF.

CDR3 DNA sequence: TGTGCCAGCAGCCTCGGACTAGCGGGGGGACACTCCTACAATGAGCAGTTCTTC. As protein: CASSLGLAGGHSYNEQFF. The rearrangement joins TRBV5-4 to TRBJ2-1; 14 bases are a match to TRBD2. CDR1 and CDR2 from the germline V gene are SGHNT and YYREEE (reference sequence). The CDR3 covers 18 residues. V gave up 4 bases and J gave up 0 bases; unmatched junction bases: 6.

The chain has TRBV6-4 and TRBJ2-3, with 9 bases identical to TRBD1. The germline CDR1 and CDR2 sequences are MRHNA and SNTAGT. With V trimmed by 2 bases and J by 1 base, 4 bases remained unmatched. This CDR3 has 16 amino acids. CDR3 nucleotides: TGTGCCAGCAGTGACGCCTGGACAGGGGGCACAGATACGCAGTATTTT. This sequence encodes CASSDAWTGGTDTQYF.

CDR3 in amino acids: CASSVRGLRTEAFF. Written as DNA, the CDR3 is TGTGCCAGCAGTGTTCGGGGGTTAAGAACTGAAGCTTTCTTT. This chain joins TRBV28 and TRBJ1-1, with D maybe TRBD1 (5 bases). Germline loops: CDR1 MDHEN, CDR2 SYDVKM. V was cut by 5 bases and J by 5 bases, with 15 bases left in between. The CDR3 runs to 14 residues.